The 14 T cell receptor beta chains reported below all come from one sample, sequenced in a study of a mutant IDH1 vaccine in newly diagnosed glioma. The time point was: week 23, last vaccination. One vaccine dose held 300 ug of mutant IDH1 20-mer peptide and came with topical imiquimod. Profiling relied on immunoSEQ multiplex PCR, and the TCRdb table lists in-frame clones only, not all of them. The sample lists some 42,000 clones; about 75% were seen once. What these receptors recognize is not known. The sequences come from PBMCs, collected from a glioma patient whose treatment included an IDH1 peptide vaccine. The receptors stem from a man aged 50 or older with glioma.

V gene TRBV9 combines with J gene TRBJ2-1; perhaps TRBD1 as D (6 bases). CDR1 is SGDLS and CDR2 is YYNGEE in the germline V gene. V lost 4 bases, J lost 5 bases, and 13 bases lay in between. CDR3 length: 14 residues. CDR3 bases: TGTGCCAGCAGCCCAGGGGCTAGCCACAATGAGCAGTTCTTC. Its translation: CASSPGASHNEQFF.

The sample holds one count of this clone. The rearrangement joins TRBV7-9 to TRBJ2-1, with 7 bases matching TRBD1. Germline assignment: CDR1 SEHNR and CDR2 FQNEAQ (reference sequence). CDR3 length equals 19 residues. V dropped 4 bases and J dropped 6; count of bases not matched to a gene: 21. The CDR3: CASSSRGRTGTRVGNEQFF. In nucleotides, the CDR3 is TGTGCCAGCAGCTCCAGGGGAAGGACAGGAACCAGGGTGGGCAATGAGCAGTTCTTC.

This chain uses TRBV6-1 with TRBJ1-6; the D gene is possibly TRBD1 (6 bases). V shed 0 bases and J shed 6 bases, with 12 bases lying between them. The CDR3 is made up of 16 amino acids. Germline V gene sequence: CDR1 MNHNS, CDR2 SASEGT. DNA for the CDR3: TGTGCCAGCAGTGAAGCGAGTAGGACAGCTAATTCACCCCTCCACTTT. It yields the protein CASSEASRTANSPLHF.

This clone was seen only once. The gene calls are TRBV6-5 and TRBJ2-7, with TRBD2 matching over 7 bases. This CDR3 spans 14 amino acids. CDR1 and CDR2 from the germline V gene are MNHEY and SVGAGI. With V trimmed by 4 bases and J by 3 bases, 6 bases remained unmatched. This CDR3 reads CASSLAGVNYEQYF. The CDR3 coding sequence is TGTGCCAGCAGTTTGGCGGGGGTTAACTACGAGCAGTACTTC.

The chain carries TRBV20-1 and TRBJ1-1; no clear D gene. Germline-derived CDR1 and CDR2 are DFQATT and SNEGSKA (reference sequence). V lost 6 bases and J 6 bases, leaving 11 bases between the germline ends. This CDR3 is built from 11 residues. The CDR3 loop is CSAKRVPEAFF. CDR3 sequence (DNA): TGCAGTGCGAAGAGGGTACCTGAAGCTTTCTTT.

In its sample, this clone was seen once. CDR3 loop: CSVGVSLTDTQYF. CDR3 in DNA: TGCAGCGTTGGGGTCAGTCTCACAGATACGCAGTATTTT. The chain links TRBV29-1 to TRBJ2-3; no reliable D call. CDR1 is SQVTM, CDR2 ANQGSEA, per germline. This CDR3 is built from 13 residues. Trimming stripped 4 bases from V and 2 bases from J, with 10 bases between.

This chain uses TRBV7-9 with TRBJ2-7; D ambiguous. Germline-derived CDR1 and CDR2 are SEHNR and FQNEAQ (reference sequence). This CDR3 has 14 amino acids. Trimming removed 5 bases from V and 2 bases from J, with 13 bases in between. The CDR3 nucleotides are TGTGCCAGCAGCCCCCCCCCAATGGCCTACGAGCAGTACTTC. It yields the protein CASSPPPMAYEQYF.

This clone was counted a single time. V gene TRBV4-2 combines with J gene TRBJ2-6, with unresolved D. Germline V CDR1 and CDR2: LGHNA, YNFKEQ. Trimming shortened V by 1 base and J by 0 bases, and 10 bases separated the two germline ends. The CDR3 is 17 amino acids. As DNA, the CDR3 is TGTGCCAGCAGCCAAGCTCTGGTGGGCTCTGGGGCCAACGTCCTGACTTTC. Translated, it gives CASSQALVGSGANVLTF.

The V gene is TRBV27, the J gene TRBJ2-7; possibly TRBD2 for D (7 bases). The CDR3 contains 15 residues. CDR1 and CDR2 from the germline V gene are MNHEY and SMNVEV (reference sequence). Trimming left V 2 bases short and J 5 bases short, with 16 bases between. CDR3 sequence reads: CASSLTGGSSHEQYF. The CDR3 DNA reads as TGTGCCAGCAGTTTAACGGGGGGCTCTTCCCACGAGCAGTACTTC.

This clone is medium-sized by share. Sequence at one end of the junction differs from germline and may be a read error. J is TRBJ2-7 and V is TRBV5-6, with a possible D match to TRBD1 (6 bases). CDR1 is SGHDT and CDR2 is YYEEEE in the germline V gene. The length of the CDR3 is 12 residues. The CDR3 DNA follows: TGTGCCAGCAGCTCCGACAGGCGAGGCCCCCACTTC. Protein product: CASSSDRRGPHF.

The genes are TRBV27 and TRBJ1-1, with D hard to call. The CDR3 covers 14 residues. Germline lookup yields CDR1 MNHEY and CDR2 SMNVEV (reference sequence). Trimming left V 2 bases short and J 0 bases short, with 7 bases between. CDR3 DNA: TGTGCCAGCAGTTTAAAAGGAATGAACACTGAAGCTTTCTTT. Its protein is CASSLKGMNTEAFF.

This clone has only a few counts. This rearrangement joins TRBV19 to TRBJ1-6, with D unresolved. Germline V gene sequence: CDR1 LNHDA, CDR2 SQIVND (reference sequence). The CDR3 extends over 15 amino acids. Trimming took 3 bases from V and 2 from J, leaving 8 bases between them. Here the CDR3 DNA reads TGTGCCAGTAGTATTAAGGGCACCTATAATTCACCCCTCCACTTT. This gives the protein CASSIKGTYNSPLHF.

Notes on this clone: The same CDR3 arises from other DNA sequences in this sample as well. The V and J genes are TRBV29-1 and TRBJ2-3; the D is unclear. Deletions cut 3 bases from V and 1 base from J, with 11 bases between. The CDR3 contains 14 residues. Germline lookup yields CDR1 SQVTM and CDR2 ANQGSEA. Here the CDR3 reads CSVDRPQGTDTQYF. DNA for the CDR3: TGCAGCGTTGATAGGCCTCAAGGCACAGATACGCAGTATTTT.

In its sample, this clone was seen a few times. The CDR3 loop reads CASSPTGGVNTEAFF. DNA for the CDR3: TGTGCCAGCAGTCCCACAGGAGGGGTGAACACTGAAGCTTTCTTT. This chain connects TRBV9 to TRBJ1-1; possible D gene TRBD1, 5 bases. V was trimmed by 5 bases and J by 0 bases, leaving 14 bases between them. The germline V gene has CDR1 SGDLS and CDR2 YYNGEE. The length of the CDR3 is 15 residues.